This T cell receptor beta chain appears in the sequencing data of a study of blood T cell repertoires in COVID-19. Study-wide background: There were acute and convalescent COVID-19 samples, and they came from the United States, Italy and Spain. The analysed material was cDNA or gDNA that came from T cells, B-cell-depleted T cells, or PBMCs.

CDR3 length equals 19 residues. CDR1 is MNHEY, CDR2 SVGEGT, per germline. The V gene lost 2 bases and the J gene lost 0 bases, with 20 bases spanning the gap. Libraries were prepared by immunoSEQ multiplex PCR; TCRdb keeps only in-frame clonotypes and omits some of them. The sample includes some 290,000 clones, around 81% of them seen just once. This sequence joins TRBV6-2 or TRBV6-3 and TRBJ2-1; a weak D match, TRBD2 (6 bases). Material for sequencing was peripheral blood. This receptor was taken from a woman aged 60-70 years with active or convalescent COVID-19. The chain's CDR3 is CASSYPTRGSPNSYNEQFF. For the CDR3, the DNA is TGTGCCAGCAGTTACCCTACTCGGGGGTCCCCCAACTCCTACAATGAGCAGTTCTTC.